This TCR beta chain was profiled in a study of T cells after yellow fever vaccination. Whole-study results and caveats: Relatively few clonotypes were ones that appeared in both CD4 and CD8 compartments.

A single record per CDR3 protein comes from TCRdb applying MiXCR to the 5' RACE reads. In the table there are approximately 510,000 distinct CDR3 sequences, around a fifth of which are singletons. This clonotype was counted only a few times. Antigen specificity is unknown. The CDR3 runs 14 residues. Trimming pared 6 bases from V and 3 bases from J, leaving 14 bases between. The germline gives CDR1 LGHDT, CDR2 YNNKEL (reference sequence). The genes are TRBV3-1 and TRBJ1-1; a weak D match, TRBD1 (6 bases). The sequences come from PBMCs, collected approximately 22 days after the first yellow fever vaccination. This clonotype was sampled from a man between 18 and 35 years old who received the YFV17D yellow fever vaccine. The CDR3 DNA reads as TGTGCCAGCAGAAGGGGCCAGGGGTACACTGAAGCTTTCTTT. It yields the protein CASRRGQGYTEAFF.